This T cell receptor (beta chain) is drawn from a study of T cell responses to AZD1222 COVID-19 vaccine. Overall study: Second-dose timings of about 4 or about 12 weeks were pooled.

In germline, CDR1 is SGHVS, CDR2 FQNEAQ. This CDR3 is built from 14 residues. V lost 1 base and J lost 1, with 5 bases in between. Clones were sequenced by immunoSEQ multiplex PCR, and TCRdb holds only the in-frame ones, with some missing. The table has over 100,000 clones, 80% to 90% seen once; the top ten hold 2.4%. Material: peripheral blood, obtained on day 0 of AZD1222 vaccination. This TCR derives from an adult in good health. The V call is TRBV7-8, the J call TRBJ1-5, with no clear D. The CDR3 DNA reads as TGTGCCAGCAGCTTAGATATGAGCAATCAGCCCCAGCATTTT. Translating it yields CASSLDMSNQPQHF. Using reference TRBV7-8 and TRBJ1-5 for the parts outside the CDR3, the full variable domain is GAGVSQSPRYKVAKRGQDVALRCDPISGHVSLFWYQQALGQGPEFLTYFQNEAQLDKSGLPSDRFFAERPEGSVSTLKIQRTQQEDSAVYLCASSLDMSNQPQHFGDGTRLSIL.